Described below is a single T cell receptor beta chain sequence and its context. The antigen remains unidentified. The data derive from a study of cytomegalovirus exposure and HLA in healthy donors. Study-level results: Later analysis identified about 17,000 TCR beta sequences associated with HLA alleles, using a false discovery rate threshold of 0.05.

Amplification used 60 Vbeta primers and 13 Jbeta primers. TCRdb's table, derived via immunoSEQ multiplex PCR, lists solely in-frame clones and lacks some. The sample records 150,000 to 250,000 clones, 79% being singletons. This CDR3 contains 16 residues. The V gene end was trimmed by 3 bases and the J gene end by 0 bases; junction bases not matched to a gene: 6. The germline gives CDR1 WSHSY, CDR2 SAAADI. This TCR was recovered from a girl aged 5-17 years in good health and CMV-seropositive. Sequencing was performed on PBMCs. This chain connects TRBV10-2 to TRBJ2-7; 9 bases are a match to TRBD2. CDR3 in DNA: TGCGCCAGCAGTGAATGGGCGGGGGGGAGCTCCTACGAGCAGTACTTC. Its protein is CASSEWAGGSSYEQYF.